This passage covers 5 T cell receptor beta chains from one sample sequenced in a study of shared clonotypes between healthy human individuals. Repertoires were generated with immunoSEQ multiplex PCR, while TCRdb's copy carries only in-frame clones and drops some. Of about 2.4 million clones in the sample, under 95% were seen once. The sequenced sample was naive CD4+ T cells from PBMCs. As to subset: CD45RA+ positively selected. The receptors were gathered from a man between 18 and 35 years old in good health. Some clones in this sample may be carry-over from other donors' samples.

The genes are TRBV28 and TRBJ1-2, with TRBD1 matching 8 bases. CDR1 and CDR2 from the germline V gene are MDHEN and SYDVKM. CDR3 length equals 13 residues. J was trimmed by 0 bases and V by 8 bases; bases with no gene match: 2. For the CDR3, the DNA is TGTGCCAGCCTGACAGGGGCTAACTATGGCTACACCTTC. Translated, it gives CASLTGANYGYTF.

V gene TRBV6-1 combines with J gene TRBJ1-1; D is unresolved. The length of the CDR3 is 13 residues. V gave up 6 bases and J gave up 4 bases, with 12 bases separating them. Germline V CDR1 and CDR2: MNHNS, SASEGT. The CDR3 protein is CASRPAVFTEAFF. The CDR3 bases are TGTGCCAGCAGACCGGCAGTTTTCACTGAAGCTTTCTTT.

J is TRBJ2-1 and V is TRBV28, with unresolved D. From germline, CDR1 is MDHEN and CDR2 SYDVKM. V shed 3 bases and J shed 7 bases, with 7 bases lying between them. The CDR3 extends over 12 amino acids. CDR3 nucleotides: TGTGCCAGCAGTTTCGTTAGGAATGAGCAGTTCTTC. It encodes CASSFVRNEQFF.

V is TRBV28 and J is TRBJ2-2, with unresolved D. The CDR3 extends over 15 amino acids. Germline lookup yields CDR1 MDHEN and CDR2 SYDVKM. Trimming took 6 bases from V and 6 from J, leaving 17 bases between them. The CDR3 loop is CASRTVSGPAGELFF. The CDR3 DNA follows: TGTGCCAGCAGAACAGTGAGTGGCCCCGCCGGGGAGCTGTTTTTT.

The V gene is TRBV2, the J gene TRBJ2-7; a weak D match, TRBD1 (5 bases). The V gene's germline CDR1 is SNHLY and CDR2 FYNNEI. V was pared by 6 bases and J by 6 bases, with 18 bases between. The CDR3 extends over 14 amino acids. The CDR3 loop is CASRPSSRASEQYF. The DNA of the CDR3 is TGTGCCAGCAGACCCAGTTCCAGGGCAAGCGAGCAGTACTTC.